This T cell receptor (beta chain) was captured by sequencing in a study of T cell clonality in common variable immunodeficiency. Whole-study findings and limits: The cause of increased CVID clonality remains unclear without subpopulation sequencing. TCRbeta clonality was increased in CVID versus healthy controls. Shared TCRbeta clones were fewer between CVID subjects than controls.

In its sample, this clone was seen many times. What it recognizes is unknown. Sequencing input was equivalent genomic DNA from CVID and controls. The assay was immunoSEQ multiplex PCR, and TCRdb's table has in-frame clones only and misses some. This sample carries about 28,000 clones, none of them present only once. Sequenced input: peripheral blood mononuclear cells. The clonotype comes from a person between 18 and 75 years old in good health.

The sequenced part of the CDR3 DNA is TGTGCCAGCAGCCCCCAGCGGGGGGGAGGTACCGGGGAG. Translation gives CASSPQRGGGTGE. Given in full, the CDR3 is CASSPQRGGGTGELFF. The chain recombines TRBV7-3 with TRBJ2-2; 10 bases fit TRBD2. The read halts 3 residues ahead of the CDR3 end, with the missing end drawn from the germline J gene. The germline gives CDR1 SGHTA, CDR2 FQGTGA. The CDR3 covers 16 residues. Trimming removed 5 bases from V and 5 bases from J; junction bases left unmatched: 8.